The 30 T cell receptor beta chains below all came from one sample that was sequenced in a study of regulatory T cells in long-lasting Graves disease. Described time point: persistent/refractory GD, antithyroid drugs over 5 years with positive TRAb. Researchers made the TCR library from RNA that was extracted from PBMCs. CDR3 regions were amplified by Arm-PCR using iRepertoire HTBI primers to build TCR beta libraries. MiXCR was run by TCRdb on the multiplex PCR reads, yielding one entry per CDR3 protein. The sample lists 420,000 or so distinct CDR3 sequences, around 20% seen once, with approximately 28% in the top ten. The material sequenced was peripheral blood mononuclear cells (PBMCs), taken when the disease was refractory, from a patient treated with antithyroid drugs. The receptors originated from a female donor with Graves disease.

The chain carries TRBV28 and TRBJ2-7; D remains ambiguous. CDR3 length: 13 residues. CDR1 and CDR2 from the germline V gene are MDHEN and SYDVKM. Trimming stripped 5 bases from V and 6 bases from J, with 14 bases between. CDR3 nucleotide sequence: TGTGCCAGCAGTCCCGTAAATGTTGGCGAGCAGTACTTC. Amino acid sequence: CASSPVNVGEQYF.

On this clonotype: One base away lies a much larger clone, so this may be a sequencing read error. This sequence joins TRBV12-3 or TRBV12-4 and TRBJ1-1, with unresolved D. V gave up 3 bases and J gave up 5 bases, with 10 bases separating them. The CDR3 has 13 amino acids. The DNA for the CDR3 is TGTGCCAGCAGTTTGGGCCCGCAGACTGAAGCTTTCTTT. Amino acids: CASSLGPQTEAFF.

The chain is built from TRBV29-1 and TRBJ2-3, with D unclear. This CDR3 spans 12 amino acids. V lost 2 bases to trimming and J lost 6 bases, with 9 bases between them. Germline CDR1 is SQVTM and CDR2 is ANQGSEA. The CDR3 coding sequence is TGCAGCGTTGAAATGGCGATGGATACGCAGTATTTT. This codes for CSVEMAMDTQYF.

The chain uses TRBV7-8 and TRBJ2-7; 8 bases fit TRBD2. The CDR3 loop spans 16 amino acids. V was clipped by 1 base and J by 2 bases; unmatched bases: 7. CDR1 and CDR2 from the germline V gene are SGHVS and FQNEAQ. The CDR3 DNA reads as TGTGCCAGCAGCTTAGGGGTAGCGGGGAAACCCTACGAGCAGTACTTC. As protein: CASSLGVAGKPYEQYF.

The chain couples TRBV5-1 to TRBJ2-7; D remains ambiguous. The CDR3 extends over 13 amino acids. Germline V gene sequence: CDR1 SGHRS, CDR2 YFSETQ. Trimming removed 0 bases at V and 2 bases at J, with 6 bases between. CDR3 nucleotides: TGCGCCAGCAGCTTGGCTTCTCCCTACGAGCAGTACTTC. Amino acids: CASSLASPYEQYF.

This clonotype has a handful of counts. The chain recombines TRBV12-3 or TRBV12-4 with TRBJ1-5, with D possibly TRBD1 on 5 matching bases. This CDR3 region has 15 residues. V lost 2 bases to trimming and J lost 1 base, with 9 bases between them. CDR3 region: CASSLRAGSNQPQHF. Written as DNA, the CDR3 is TGTGCCAGCAGTTTACGGGCAGGGAGCAATCAGCCCCAGCATTTT.

This clonotype was seen repeatedly, ten times or more. This sequence joins TRBV18 and TRBJ1-1, with a possible D match to TRBD1 (5 bases). Deletions cut 8 bases from V and 1 base from J, with 14 bases between. CDR1 KGHSH and CDR2 LQKENI come from the germline V gene. CDR3 length: 14 residues. DNA of the CDR3: TGTGCCAGCAGTCCCCAGGGAGGGAACACTGAAGCTTTCTTT. This translates into CASSPQGGNTEAFF.

V is TRBV4-3 and J is TRBJ2-7; 8 bases match TRBD1. Trimming at V came to 4 bases and at J to 3 bases, leaving 17 bases not matched to a gene. Looked up from germline, CDR1 is LGHNA and CDR2 is YSLEER. CDR3 length: 18 residues. The CDR3 protein is CASSPAGRLFGTGYEQYF. The CDR3 DNA reads as TGCGCCAGCAGCCCCGCGGGTCGTTTGTTTGGGACAGGCTACGAGCAGTACTTC.

In this sample, this clonotype turned up a few times. This CDR3 reads CAISDGVPYEQYF. The CDR3 DNA sequence: TGTGCCATCAGTGACGGGGTACCCTACGAGCAGTACTTC. The V call is TRBV10-3, the J call TRBJ2-7; possibly TRBD2 for D (5 bases). Trimming stripped 3 bases from V and 2 bases from J, with 8 bases between. The CDR3 totals 13 residues. Germline CDR1 is ENHRY and CDR2 is SYGVKD.

The chain carries TRBV28 and TRBJ2-6; D possibly corresponds to TRBD1 (7 bases). CDR1 MDHEN and CDR2 SYDVKM come from the germline V gene. V was clipped by 3 bases and J by 2 bases, with 11 bases between them. This CDR3 comprises 16 residues. CDR3 nucleotides: TGTGCCAGCAGTTTTTCAGGGGGGACTGGGGCCAACGTCCTGACTTTC. Translated, it gives CASSFSGGTGANVLTF. Using reference TRBV28 and TRBJ2-6 for the parts outside the CDR3, the full variable domain is DVKVTQSSRYLVKRTGEKVFLECVQDMDHENMFWYRQDPGLGLRLIYFSYDVKMKEKGDIPEGYSVSREKKERFSLILESASTNQTSMYLCASSFSGGTGANVLTFGAGSRLTVL.

A word on this clonotype: Being one base from a much bigger clone, this may be a read error. The CDR3 is CASSLESGLSSYEQYF. The CDR3 region has the DNA TGTGCCAGCAGCTTAGAGAGCGGACTCAGCTCCTACGAGCAGTACTTC. V gene TRBV13 combines with J gene TRBJ2-7; maybe TRBD2 (5 bases). Trimming stripped 1 base from V and 0 bases from J, with 13 bases between. The CDR3 has 16 residues. Germline CDR1 is PRHDT and CDR2 is FYEKMQ (reference sequence).

This clonotype occurred a few times. V gene TRBV5-1 combines with J gene TRBJ2-7; 10 bases map to TRBD2. Losses at the gene ends were 2 bases for V and 2 bases for J; bases not matched to a gene: 10. The CDR3 is 17 residues long. The germline V gene has CDR1 SGHRS and CDR2 YFSETQ. The CDR3 sequence: CASSFETQLAGPYEQYF. As DNA, the CDR3 is TGCGCCAGCAGCTTCGAAACACAACTAGCGGGACCCTACGAGCAGTACTTC. The full variable domain, in which reference TRBV5-1 and TRBJ2-7 provide the parts outside the CDR3, is KAGVTQTPRYLIKTRGQQVTLSCSPISGHRSVSWYQQTPGQGLQFLFEYFSETQRNKGNFPGRFSGRQFSNSRSEMNVSTLELGDSALYLCASSFETQLAGPYEQYFGPGTRLTVT.

This clonotype occurred a few times. The chain recombines TRBV30 with TRBJ2-7; D not resolved. The V end lost 8 bases, the J end lost 2 bases, and 10 bases lay between the germline ends. The CDR3 has 11 amino acids. Germline CDR1 and CDR2: GTSNPN and SVGIG (reference sequence). The CDR3 sequence: CAGDGAYEQYF. The DNA of the CDR3 is TGTGCCGGCGACGGAGCCTACGAGCAGTACTTC.

The chain combines TRBV10-3 with TRBJ1-3, with D perhaps matching TRBD1 (5 bases). V was cut by 0 bases and J by 6 bases, with 12 bases left in between. CDR1 is ENHRY, CDR2 SYGVKD, per germline. CDR3 length equals 15 residues. The CDR3 loop reads CAISESSRGVNTIYF. CDR3 bases: TGTGCCATCAGTGAGTCGTCAAGGGGTGTAAACACCATATATTTT.

The J gene is TRBJ2-7, the V gene TRBV5-1, with TRBD2 matching 8 bases. V gave up 4 bases and J gave up 2 bases; unmatched junction bases: 11. CDR3 length: 16 residues. Germline CDR1 and CDR2: SGHRS and YFSETQ. CDR3 residues: CASSLGGLEVPYEQYF. As DNA, the CDR3 is TGCGCCAGCAGCCTGGGGGGACTAGAGGTCCCCTACGAGCAGTACTTC.

There are a few counts of this clonotype. The chain uses TRBV24-1 and TRBJ2-7; the match to TRBD1 covers 9 bases. This CDR3 has 18 amino acids. Looked up from germline, CDR1 is KGHDR and CDR2 is SFDVKD. Trimming removed 5 bases from V and 3 bases from J; junction bases left unmatched: 16. In nucleotides, the CDR3 is TGTGCCACCAGTGGGAGGGACAGGGTGGTTGGTGCGATCTACGAGCAGTACTTC. Protein product: CATSGRDRVVGAIYEQYF.

This clonotype was observed many times. The chain employs TRBV12-3 or TRBV12-4 and TRBJ1-2; tentative D call: TRBD1 (5 bases). This CDR3 is built from 12 residues. The V and J ends lost 6 bases and 6 bases respectively, with 11 bases between them. The CDR3 protein is CASSSGPNGYTF. CDR3 nucleotide sequence: TGTGCCAGCAGCTCGGGACCGAATGGCTACACCTTC.

This clonotype was seen more than once but under ten times. The chain joins TRBV12-3 or TRBV12-4 to TRBJ1-1, with D possibly matching TRBD1 (6 bases). Trimming left V 7 bases short and J 0 bases short, with 12 bases between. The CDR3 extends over 14 amino acids. The DNA of the CDR3 is TGTGCCAGCATTAGACAGGTCTTGAACACTGAAGCTTTCTTT. This translates into CASIRQVLNTEAFF.

V is TRBV14 and J is TRBJ2-1; D gene ambiguous. CDR3 length: 14 residues. The germline gives CDR1 SGHDN, CDR2 FVKESK. Trimming removed 2 bases from V and 4 bases from J, with 9 bases in between. The CDR3 reads CASSQSWRYNEQFF. The CDR3 region has the DNA TGTGCCAGCAGCCAAAGCTGGCGTTACAATGAGCAGTTCTTC.

This clonotype was seen only once. V is TRBV28 and J is TRBJ2-1, with D possibly being TRBD2 (6 bases). CDR1 is MDHEN and CDR2 is SYDVKM in the germline V gene. The V end lost 4 bases, the J end lost 5 bases, and 18 bases lay between the germline ends. The CDR3 length is 16 residues. The CDR3 bases are TGTGCCAGCAGTTCGCACCCGGGACTGGCGAACAATGAGCAGTTCTTC. Translation: CASSSHPGLANNEQFF.

V and J are TRBV19 and TRBJ2-7; D is perhaps TRBD2 (7 bases). This CDR3 is 18 amino acids long. The germline CDR1 and CDR2 sequences are LNHDA and SQIVND (reference sequence). V dropped 5 bases and J dropped 2 bases, with 25 bases sitting between them. For the CDR3, the DNA is TGTGCCAGTAGTTCCAAGGGGGTAAAGCTAGCGGATACCTACGAGCAGTACTTC. Translated, it gives CASSSKGVKLADTYEQYF.

This clonotype showed up many times. The CDR3 is CASSLVGLANFQETQYF. For the CDR3, the DNA is TGTGCCAGCAGCTTAGTGGGACTAGCAAATTTCCAAGAGACCCAGTACTTC. The chain is built from TRBV11-2 and TRBJ2-5, with 9 nucleotides matching TRBD2. Germline V gene lookup returns CDR1 SGHAT and CDR2 FQNNGV. The ends lost 1 base at V and 1 base at J; junction bases unmatched: 7. The CDR3 extends over 17 amino acids.

This clonotype was detected a few times. The CDR3 DNA reads as TGTGCCTGGAGTTCGGGCAATCAGCCCCAGCATTTT. Translating gives CAWSSGNQPQHF. The chain couples TRBV30 to TRBJ1-5; no firm D call. Germline CDR1 is GTSNPN and CDR2 is SVGIG (reference sequence). This CDR3 contains 12 residues. With 2 bases removed from V and 2 bases from J, the gap between germline ends came to 4 bases.

The chain employs TRBV28 and TRBJ2-2; no clear D gene. Between the trimmed V and J ends, which lost 4 bases and 3 bases, there was a span of 9 bases. Germline CDR1 reads MDHEN; CDR2 reads SYDVKM. The CDR3 has 14 residues. CDR3 DNA sequence: TGTGCCAGCAGTTCCCGGTCCGACACCGGGGAGCTGTTTTTT. Encoded protein: CASSSRSDTGELFF. Combining the CDR3 with reference TRBV28 and TRBJ2-2 gives the whole variable domain DVKVTQSSRYLVKRTGEKVFLECVQDMDHENMFWYRQDPGLGLRLIYFSYDVKMKEKGDIPEGYSVSREKKERFSLILESASTNQTSMYLCASSSRSDTGELFFGEGSRLTVL.

This clonotype has only a few counts. This rearrangement joins TRBV6-1 to TRBJ2-3, with 10 bases identical to TRBD2. Per the germline V gene, CDR1 is MNHNS and CDR2 is SASEGT. J was trimmed by 6 bases and V by 4 bases; bases with no gene match: 10. This CDR3 has 16 amino acids. The CDR3 sequence is CASSALMISGRDTQYF. DNA of the CDR3: TGTGCCAGCAGTGCCCTCATGATTAGCGGGAGGGATACGCAGTATTTT.

Ten or more counts support this clonotype. This chain uses TRBV20-1 with TRBJ1-1; D is perhaps TRBD1 (5 bases). Trimming left V 5 bases short and J 3 bases short, with 13 bases between. Looked up from germline, CDR1 is DFQATT and CDR2 is SNEGSKA (reference sequence). The CDR3 is 13 residues long. CDR3 loop: CSAGDRRDTEAFF. In DNA form, the CDR3 reads TGCAGTGCTGGTGACAGACGGGACACTGAAGCTTTCTTT.

This chain uses TRBV27 with TRBJ2-2; possibly TRBD1 or TRBD2 for D (6 bases each). Trimming stripped 3 bases from V and 5 bases from J, with 16 bases between. CDR3 length equals 16 residues. Looked up from germline, CDR1 is MNHEY and CDR2 is SMNVEV (reference sequence). The CDR3 spells CASSLSQGGSTGELFF. CDR3 nucleotide sequence: TGTGCCAGCAGTTTGTCACAGGGAGGTTCGACCGGGGAGCTGTTTTTT.

Ten or more counts support this clonotype. The V call is TRBV15, the J call TRBJ1-1; TRBD1 is a possible D gene (5 bases). The CDR3 runs 16 residues. CDR1 is LNHNV and CDR2 is YYDKDF in the germline V gene (reference sequence). The V end was cut by 0 bases, the J end by 2 bases, with 13 bases between. In DNA, the CDR3 is TGTGCCACCAGCAGAGAGCCAGACAGTACTAACACTGAAGCTTTCTTT. Translation: CATSREPDSTNTEAFF.

This sequence joins TRBV11-2 and TRBJ2-2; no definite D call. The germline gives CDR1 SGHAT, CDR2 FQNNGV. Deletions cut 1 base from V and 6 bases from J, with 6 bases between. The CDR3 runs 13 residues. The CDR3 nucleotides read TGTGCCAGCAGCTTAGTCCCGTCCGGGGAGCTGTTTTTT. The encoded protein is CASSLVPSGELFF. Full variable domain (outside the CDR3, taken from reference TRBV11-2 and TRBJ2-2): EAGVAQSPRYKIIEKRQSVAFWCNPISGHATLYWYQQILGQGPKLLIQFQNNGVVDDSQLPKDRFSAERLKGVDSTLKIQPAKLEDSAVYLCASSLVPSGELFFGEGSRLTVL.

The chain employs TRBV20-1 and TRBJ1-2; no firm D call. CDR3 length: 14 residues. The germline CDR1 and CDR2 sequences are DFQATT and SNEGSKA (reference sequence). V dropped 0 bases and J dropped 0 bases, with 8 bases sitting between them. The CDR3 protein is CSARDGLANYGYTF. CDR3 nucleotides: TGCAGTGCTAGAGATGGGCTAGCTAACTATGGCTACACCTTC.